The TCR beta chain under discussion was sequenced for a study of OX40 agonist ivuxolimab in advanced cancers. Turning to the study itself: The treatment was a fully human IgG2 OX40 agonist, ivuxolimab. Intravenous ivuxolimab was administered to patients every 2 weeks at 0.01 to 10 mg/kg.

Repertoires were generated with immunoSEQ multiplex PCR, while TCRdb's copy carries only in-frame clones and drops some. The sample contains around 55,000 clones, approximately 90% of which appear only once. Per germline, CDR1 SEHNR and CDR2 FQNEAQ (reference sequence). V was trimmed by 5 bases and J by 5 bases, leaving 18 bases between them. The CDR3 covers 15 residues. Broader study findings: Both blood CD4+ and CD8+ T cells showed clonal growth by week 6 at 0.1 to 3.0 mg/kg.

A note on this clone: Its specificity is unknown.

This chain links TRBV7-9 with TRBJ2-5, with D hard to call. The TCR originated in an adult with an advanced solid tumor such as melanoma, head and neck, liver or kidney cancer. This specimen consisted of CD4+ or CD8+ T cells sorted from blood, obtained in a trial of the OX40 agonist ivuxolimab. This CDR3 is CASSRNVQVRETQYF. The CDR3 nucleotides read TGTGCCAGCAGCCGAAATGTGCAGGTCAGGGAGACCCAGTACTTC.